This T cell receptor (beta chain) was identified during a study of T-cell reconstitution after alpha-beta-depleted transplantation in children (dated by TCRdb to about 2016). Study-wide context: Using TCR repertoire profiling, the study followed T-cell immune reconstitution in a quantitative way in children after TCRalphabeta/CD19-depleted allogeneic hematopoietic cell transplantation.

Receptor amplification or capture employed PCR. Sequencing instrument: Illumina HiSeq 2500. Molecular barcoding was employed in the preparation of TCR libraries, with unique molecular identifiers being used to normalize TCRbeta repertoire quantification. TCRdb reran the public reads through fastp at Q25 and MiXCR, keeping productive beta chains. Every CDR3 protein is listed once, alongside the most common genes and DNA of its rows. The sample profile shows 500,000 to 650,000 distinct CDR3 sequences; about an eighth of them were found once. 14% of the sample is in the top ten clones. This clonotype was detected a few times. No cognate antigen has been identified for it. There are no base qualities to consult, and no much larger clone falls within one base. Beyond this particular receptor, the publication reports: The frequencies of hyperexpanded clones fell over the following months, and after one year, T-cell counts and TCRbeta diversity were mostly attributed to newly produced T cells. In some patients, the high TCRbeta diversity seen at day 60 was put down to recipient T cells and intrathymic progenitors that had survived conditioning. About two months after transplant, the apparently early recovery of alphabetaT-cell counts reportedly depended on just several hundred clones that had expanded rapidly and came from non-depleted graft cells.

CDR1 and CDR2, looked up from the germline V gene, are KGHSH and LQKENI. From the cysteine through the phenylalanine, the CDR3 covers 16 amino acids. The CDR3 DNA has 48 bases and is translated from base 1. V lost 1 base and J lost 0 bases; the stretch between them is 10 bases long. What this sample's treatment or condition label stands for: allogeneic hematopoietic cell transplantation with graft depleted of TCRalphabeta T cells and CD19 B cells. TCRalphabeta/CD19-depleted allogeneic hematopoietic cell grafts were given to the transplant recipients, all of whom were children. This receptor was identified in a female patient aged 2-9 years who had a stem cell transplant for aplastic anemia, so the T cells may come from the graft donor. The rearrangement combines TRBV18 with TRBJ2-1; the D gene cannot be named for sure. The sequenced sample was PBMCs, mostly from graft donor cells, obtained 180 days after TCRalphabeta/CD19-depleted stem cell transplant. The sequenced DNA is TGTGCCAGCTCACCACGGGTACACAGCTCCTACAATGAGCAGTTCTTC. The encoded protein is CASSPRVHSSYNEQFF.